The T cell receptor beta chain described here comes from a study of blood T cell repertoires in COVID-19. Trimming left V 3 bases short and J 3 bases short, with 6 bases between. Germline V gene sequence: CDR1 SGHNT, CDR2 YYREEE (reference sequence). The CDR3 extends over 12 amino acids. This table comes from immunoSEQ multiplex PCR, and its TCRdb copy is limited to in-frame clones, with some not included. The sample carries just under 65,000 clones, about 80% recorded once. This clone was detected once. The sequenced sample consisted of peripheral blood. The TCR sequence derives from a man between 60 and 75 years old with COVID-19, enrolled during active disease. This chain links TRBV5-4 with TRBJ1-1; D is uncertain. In DNA form, the CDR3 reads TGTGCCAGCAGCTCAGGATACACTGAAGCTTTCTTT. Translated, it gives CASSSGYTEAFF.